These T cell receptor beta chains were read from a single sample in a study of blood T cells in healthy people across ages. MiXCR, run by TCRdb on the 5' RACE reads, gives a single entry per CDR3 protein. The repertoire has fewer than 800,000 distinct CDR3 sequences, under 25% of them found once; the top ten carry roughly 3.6%. The material sequenced was blood. These receptors were collected from a man between 65 and 79 years old in good health. Each CDR3 is given with its conserved first and last residue. D genes are given only for firm matches. Size values are once, few and many counts, or a class for expanded clones, and some rows have none.

CDR3 DNA: TGTGCCACCAGTGATTTTCCAGGATCCAGGTATTTGATTAGCAATCAGCCCCAGCATTTT
CDR3 protein: CATSDFPGSRYLISNQPQHF
D gene: NA
V gene: TRBV24-1
clone size: NA
J gene: TRBJ1-5

CDR3 DNA: TGTGCCAGCAGCGTTATAGACGACACTGAAGCTTTCTTT
CDR3 protein: CASSVIDDTEAFF
D gene: NA
V gene: TRBV9
clone size: NA
J gene: TRBJ1-1

CDR3 DNA: TGTGCCAGCAACCTGGGGCTAGCGGGACAAGAGACCCAGTACTTC
CDR3 protein: CASNLGLAGQETQYF
D gene: TRBD2
V gene: TRBV5-6
clone size: NA
J gene: TRBJ2-5

CDR3 DNA: TGTGCCAGCAGCACCTTCTCTGGGCAGGGCGAAAACATTCAGTACTTC
CDR3 protein: CASSTFSGQGENIQYF
D gene: NA
V gene: TRBV7-2
clone size: NA
J gene: TRBJ2-4

CDR3 DNA: TGTGCCAGCACCCCCAGGGCTAGCCGCACAGATACGCAGTATTTT
CDR3 protein: CASTPRASRTDTQYF
D gene: NA
V gene: TRBV7-2
clone size: many
J gene: TRBJ2-3

CDR3 DNA: TGTGCCACCAGCAGAGATTCGCTCAGGGACAATGAGCAGTTCTTC
CDR3 protein: CATSRDSLRDNEQFF
D gene: NA
V gene: TRBV15
clone size: few
J gene: TRBJ2-1

CDR3 DNA: TGTGCCAGCAGCCCCGTTGGGAGGGCCCAAAACACCGGGGAGCTGTTTTTT
CDR3 protein: CASSPVGRAQNTGELFF
D gene: TRBD2
V gene: TRBV7-9
clone size: once
J gene: TRBJ2-2

CDR3 DNA: TGCAGCGGGAGCGGGGGGGCCAATAATGAGCAGTTCTTC
CDR3 protein: CSGSGGANNEQFF
D gene: TRBD2
V gene: TRBV29-1
clone size: few
J gene: TRBJ2-1

CDR3 DNA: TGTGCCATCACTGACCCCGGGACAGGGAACACTGAAGCTTTCTTT
CDR3 protein: CAITDPGTGNTEAFF
D gene: TRBD1
V gene: TRBV10-3
clone size: few
J gene: TRBJ1-1

CDR3 DNA: TGCAGTGCTAGAGACAGGGGGATGGAGACCCAGTACTTC
CDR3 protein: CSARDRGMETQYF
D gene: TRBD1
V gene: TRBV20-1
clone size: few
J gene: TRBJ2-5

CDR3 DNA: TGCGCCAGCAGTGAGCGGTTCAGCACAGATACGCAGTATTTT
CDR3 protein: CASSERFSTDTQYF
D gene: NA
V gene: TRBV10-1
clone size: NA
J gene: TRBJ2-3

CDR3 DNA: TGCGCCAGCAGCTTGAAAACGAGAAGGACAGGGTGGGGAAAAGAAGCTTTCTTT
CDR3 protein: CASSLKTRRTGWGKEAFF
D gene: TRBD1
V gene: TRBV5-1
clone size: NA
J gene: TRBJ1-1

CDR3 DNA: TGCACCAGCGCGGTTAAAACAGATACGCAGTATTTT
CDR3 protein: CTSAVKTDTQYF
D gene: NA
V gene: TRBV20-1
clone size: few
J gene: TRBJ2-3

CDR3 DNA: TGTGCCAGCAGCTTAGCCCAGAGCTCCTACGAGCAGTACTTC
CDR3 protein: CASSLAQSSYEQYF
D gene: NA
V gene: TRBV7-8
clone size: few
J gene: TRBJ2-7

CDR3 DNA: TGTGCTAGTGCCTACGACAGGGGGTTAAACGAGCAGTACTTC
CDR3 protein: CASAYDRGLNEQYF
D gene: TRBD1
V gene: TRBV12-5
clone size: few
J gene: TRBJ2-7

CDR3 DNA: TGTGCCAGCAGCTCCGGACAGGGGCCCGGCGGGGAGCTGTTTTTT
CDR3 protein: CASSSGQGPGGELFF
D gene: TRBD1
V gene: TRBV5-4
clone size: few
J gene: TRBJ2-2

CDR3 DNA: TGTGCCAGCAGACCTACAGGGAGCTCCTACGAGCAGTACTTC
CDR3 protein: CASRPTGSSYEQYF
D gene: NA
V gene: TRBV28
clone size: many
J gene: TRBJ2-7

CDR3 DNA: TGCAGTGCTCTTCGGACTAGCGGGAGCCCCACAGATACGCAGTATTTT
CDR3 protein: CSALRTSGSPTDTQYF
D gene: TRBD2
V gene: TRBV20-1
clone size: NA
J gene: TRBJ2-3

CDR3 DNA: TGTGCCAGCAGCCTAGCCCCGGGACTAGCGGAGACCACAGATACGCAGTATTTT
CDR3 protein: CASSLAPGLAETTDTQYF
D gene: TRBD2
V gene: TRBV28
clone size: NA
J gene: TRBJ2-3

CDR3 DNA: TGCAGCCTGAAGGACAGGGGAGGGGAGACCCAGTACTTC
CDR3 protein: CSLKDRGGETQYF
D gene: TRBD1
V gene: TRBV29-1
clone size: many
J gene: TRBJ2-5

CDR3 DNA: TGTGCCAGCGGGACAGGGTTCAATGAGCAGTTCTTC
CDR3 protein: CASGTGFNEQFF
D gene: TRBD1
V gene: TRBV28
clone size: NA
J gene: TRBJ2-1

CDR3 DNA: TGCAGTGCCACAGGGGTCGGGGTTAATGAAAAACTGTTTTTT
CDR3 protein: CSATGVGVNEKLFF
D gene: TRBD1
V gene: TRBV20-1
clone size: NA
J gene: TRBJ1-4

CDR3 DNA: TGTGCCAGCAGCAAAGAAGGGACAGAGGTTAGCTCTGAGGCCAGCGTCCTGACTTTC
CDR3 protein: CASSKEGTEVSSEASVLTF
D gene: NA
V gene: TRBV21-1
clone size: NA
J gene: TRBJ2-6

CDR3 DNA: TGTGCCAGCAGTTACTCGCTAGGGGCCACCTTC
CDR3 protein: CASSYSLGATF
D gene: NA
V gene: TRBV6-6
clone size: few
J gene: TRBJ1-2

CDR3 DNA: TGCGCCAGCAGCCCGGGGACTTCTGCACGGGCCACCTACGAGCAGTACTTC
CDR3 protein: CASSPGTSARATYEQYF
D gene: NA
V gene: TRBV5-1
clone size: few
J gene: TRBJ2-7

CDR3 DNA: TGTGCCAGCAGTGAGGTAGCGGGCCTTAGCACAGATACGCAGTATTTT
CDR3 protein: CASSEVAGLSTDTQYF
D gene: TRBD2
V gene: TRBV2
clone size: NA
J gene: TRBJ2-3

CDR3 DNA: TGTGCCAGCAGTTTTTTTGAAAAACTGTTTTTT
CDR3 protein: CASSFFEKLFF
D gene: NA
V gene: TRBV12-3/TRBV12-4
clone size: NA
J gene: TRBJ1-4

CDR3 DNA: TGTGCCAGCAGCGTAGCGGGGGCCCTGAATGAGCAGTTCTTC
CDR3 protein: CASSVAGALNEQFF
D gene: TRBD2
V gene: TRBV11-3
clone size: NA
J gene: TRBJ2-1

CDR3 DNA: TGCAGCGTTGAAGATGCTCAGGGGGGCTATGGCTACACCTTC
CDR3 protein: CSVEDAQGGYGYTF
D gene: TRBD1
V gene: TRBV29-1
clone size: few
J gene: TRBJ1-2

CDR3 DNA: TGTGCCAGCAGTTACAGGGCCGGTTCGGGGGAGAGAAAGGATGGCTACACCTTC
CDR3 protein: CASSYRAGSGERKDGYTF
D gene: NA
V gene: TRBV6-5
clone size: NA
J gene: TRBJ1-2

CDR3 DNA: TGTGCCAGCAGCCCAGCGGGAGGTTATATAGAGACCCAGTACTTC
CDR3 protein: CASSPAGGYIETQYF
D gene: TRBD2
V gene: TRBV28
clone size: many
J gene: TRBJ2-5

CDR3 DNA: TGTGCCAGCAGTGTTGGAGCGGAGCCCACCGATACGCAGTATTTT
CDR3 protein: CASSVGAEPTDTQYF
D gene: NA
V gene: TRBV3-1
clone size: few
J gene: TRBJ2-3